These 20 T cell receptor beta chains came from one sample sequenced in a study of lung T cells in sarcoidosis with Löfgren's syndrome. TCRdb passed the reads through MiXCR, listing each CDR3 protein once. The table records some 65,000 distinct CDR3 sequences, 20% to 25% of them present only once. Sequenced: CD4+ T cells from PBMCs. Every receptor here comes from a human donor with sarcoidosis (Löfgren's syndrome or another form), or a control subject (not recorded which).

This clonotype was recorded many times. The chain couples TRBV25-1 to TRBJ1-4; D is uncertain. Deletions cut 4 bases from V and 0 bases from J, with 21 bases between. This CDR3 contains 19 residues. The germline V gene has CDR1 MGHDK and CDR2 SYGVNS. The DNA for the CDR3 is TGTGCCAGCAGTGGAGGAATAGGGCGAATCAGTACAACTAATGAAAAACTGTTTTTT. Protein: CASSGGIGRISTTNEKLFF. Complete variable domain (other parts from reference TRBV25-1 and TRBJ1-4): EADIYQTPRYLVIGTGKKITLECSQTMGHDKMYWYQQDPGMELHLIHYSYGVNSTEKGDLSSESTVSRIRTEHFPLTLESARPSHTSQYLCASSGGIGRISTTNEKLFFGSGTQLSVL.

A word on this clonotype: A clone one base away is much larger, so this may be a read error. CDR3 region: CASSYLSADTQYF. The CDR3 nucleotides read TGTGCCAGCAGTTACCTTAGCGCAGATACGCAGTATTTT. This rearrangement joins TRBV28 to TRBJ2-3; TRBD2 might be the D (5 bases). CDR3 length equals 13 residues. Germline V gene data show CDR1 as MDHEN and CDR2 as SYDVKM. The V gene lost 4 bases and the J gene lost 4 bases, with 9 bases spanning the gap.

This clonotype showed up many times. CDR3 loop: CASSPARENTEAFF. The DNA of the CDR3 is TGTGCCAGCAGCCCGGCCAGGGAGAACACTGAAGCTTTCTTT. The rearrangement links TRBV7-9 to TRBJ1-1; TRBD1 might be the D (5 bases). The CDR3 extends over 14 amino acids. V lost 5 bases, J lost 1 base, and 11 bases lay in between. The germline CDR1 and CDR2 sequences are SEHNR and FQNEAQ (reference sequence).

This clonotype occurred many times. The genes are TRBV20-1 and TRBJ1-5; D is ambiguous. Trimming shortened V by 2 bases and J by 2 bases, and 7 bases separated the two germline ends. The germline CDR1 and CDR2 sequences are DFQATT and SNEGSKA (reference sequence). There are 13 residues in the CDR3. CDR3 sequence: CSARSGGNQPQHF. The CDR3 coding sequence is TGCAGTGCTAGATCCGGTGGCAATCAGCCCCAGCATTTT.

This chain connects TRBV7-9 to TRBJ1-5; D is unclear. Germline V gene lookup returns CDR1 SEHNR and CDR2 FQNEAQ (reference sequence). The V gene lost 1 base and the J gene lost 0 bases, with 13 bases spanning the gap. The CDR3 has 17 amino acids. This CDR3 reads CASSLGGLSNSNQPQHF. The CDR3, as DNA: TGTGCCAGCAGCTTAGGTGGACTCAGTAATAGCAATCAGCCCCAGCATTTT.

The chain uses TRBV5-4 and TRBJ2-5; D not resolved. This CDR3 is 14 amino acids long. Trimming cost V 0 bases and J 1 base, with 7 bases left between them. Germline V gene sequence: CDR1 SGHNT, CDR2 YYREEE (reference sequence). CDR3 protein: CASSLATGQETQYF. The CDR3 DNA reads as TGTGCCAGCAGCTTGGCCACTGGCCAAGAGACCCAGTACTTC.

This clonotype came up many times. The chain combines TRBV4-1 with TRBJ1-5; tentatively, D is TRBD1 (5 bases). Germline CDR1 and CDR2: MGHRA and YSYEKL. The CDR3 runs 14 residues. The V end was cut by 0 bases, the J end by 9 bases, with 12 bases between. The CDR3 nucleotides read TGCGCCAGCAGCCAAGAGCACAGGTTCCGGCCCCAGCATTTT. It yields the protein CASSQEHRFRPQHF.

This chain links TRBV2 with TRBJ1-3, with D uncertain. With 2 bases removed from V and 0 bases from J, the gap between germline ends came to 8 bases. Germline CDR1 is SNHLY and CDR2 is FYNNEI. This CDR3 has 15 amino acids. The CDR3 DNA is TGTGCCAGCAGTGAAACTACCTTCTCTGGAAACACCATATATTTT. Amino acids: CASSETTFSGNTIYF. Filled out from reference TRBV2 and TRBJ1-3, the complete variable domain reads EPEVTQTPSHQVTQMGQEVILRCVPISNHLYFYWYRQILGQKVEFLVSFYNNEISEKSEIFDDQFSVERPDGSNFTLKIRSTKLEDSAMYFCASSETTFSGNTIYFGEGSWLTVV.

This clonotype was counted many times. This chain links TRBV18 with TRBJ2-1; D not resolved. Trimming stripped 1 base from V and 9 bases from J, with 7 bases between. The germline CDR1 and CDR2 sequences are KGHSH and LQKENI. The CDR3 spans 12 residues. CDR3 amino acids: CASSPLGPEQFF. In nucleotides, the CDR3 is TGTGCCAGCTCACCACTAGGGCCTGAGCAGTTCTTC.

Note on this clonotype: A read error is possible here, since a much larger clone lies one base away. The rearrangement links TRBV27 to TRBJ1-5; possibly TRBD1 for D (6 bases). The germline gives CDR1 MNHEY, CDR2 SMNVEV (reference sequence). This CDR3 is 14 amino acids long. The CDR3 loop is CTSSLEQGNQPQHF. The CDR3, as DNA: TGTACCAGCAGTTTAGAACAGGGAAATCAGCCCCAGCATTTT.

As for this clonotype: One end of the junction is discordant with germline, which a read error may explain. This sequence joins TRBV7-9 and TRBJ1-4; 8 bases agree with TRBD1. Germline V gene sequence: CDR1 SEHNR, CDR2 FQNEAQ (reference sequence). This CDR3 is 15 amino acids long. CDR3 loop: CASGYQGATNEKLFF. In DNA, the CDR3 is TGTGCCAGCGGCTATCAGGGGGCAACTAACGAAAAACTGTTTTTT.

The chain is built from TRBV4-1 and TRBJ2-7; TRBD2 might be the D (5 bases). The V gene's germline CDR1 is MGHRA and CDR2 YSYEKL. V was pared by 4 bases and J by 5 bases, with 18 bases between. The CDR3 spans 15 residues. This CDR3 reads CASSLYGGEGDEQYF. In DNA, the CDR3 is TGCGCCAGCAGCCTCTATGGTGGCGAGGGAGACGAGCAGTACTTC.

This clonotype was observed at least ten times. V and J are TRBV28 and TRBJ1-1; D perhaps matches TRBD1 (6 bases). The CDR3 is made up of 15 amino acids. The V gene lost 2 bases and the J gene lost 4 bases, with 14 bases spanning the gap. CDR1 and CDR2 from the germline V gene are MDHEN and SYDVKM. The CDR3 DNA reads TGTGCCAGCAGTTTAATAAGGATAGGGGGCACTGAAGCTTTCTTT. As protein: CASSLIRIGGTEAFF.

The V gene is TRBV13, the J gene TRBJ2-3, with TRBD2 identical over 8 bases. The trim removed 4 bases at V and 4 bases at J, leaving 13 bases unmatched. Germline CDR1 reads PRHDT; CDR2 reads FYEKMQ (reference sequence). The CDR3 totals 17 residues. The CDR3: CASSWSPRAGGSDTQYF. The CDR3 DNA reads as TGTGCCAGCAGCTGGTCCCCCCGGGCGGGAGGCTCAGATACGCAGTATTTT.

This chain joins TRBV3-1 and TRBJ1-3; D may be TRBD1 (6 bases). CDR1 and CDR2 (germline): LGHDT, YNNKEL (reference sequence). This CDR3 region has 14 residues. V lost 5 bases to trimming and J lost 4 bases, with 12 bases between them. CDR3 in amino acids: CASSYWTEGNTIYF. CDR3 nucleotides: TGTGCCAGCAGCTACTGGACAGAAGGAAACACCATATATTTT.

The chain joins TRBV5-1 to TRBJ1-1; D may be TRBD1 (6 bases). Germline V CDR1 and CDR2: SGHRS, YFSETQ. The CDR3 loop spans 14 amino acids. V lost 4 bases, J lost 2 bases, and 12 bases lay in between. CDR3 DNA: TGCGCCAGCAGCGACCAGGGGACAAACACTGAAGCTTTCTTT. This translates into CASSDQGTNTEAFF.

V gene TRBV19 combines with J gene TRBJ2-1; TRBD1 is a possible D gene (7 bases). CDR1 LNHDA and CDR2 SQIVND come from the germline V gene (reference sequence). Between the trimmed V and J ends, which lost 1 base and 4 bases, there was a span of 20 bases. This CDR3 region has 18 residues. CDR3 DNA: TGTGCCAGTAGTATAGTCAGGAGGGGGCGAGGGACATACAATGAGCAGTTCTTC. Translation: CASSIVRRGRGTYNEQFF. Combining the CDR3 with reference TRBV19 and TRBJ2-1 gives the whole variable domain DGGITQSPKYLFRKEGQNVTLSCEQNLNHDAMYWYRQDPGQGLRLIYYSQIVNDFQKGDIAEGYSVSREKKESFPLTVTSAQKNPTAFYLCASSIVRRGRGTYNEQFFGPGTRLTVL.

Ten or more counts support this clonotype. The chain couples TRBV20-1 to TRBJ1-4; D is undetermined. V lost 2 bases, J lost 4 bases, and 8 bases lay in between. The germline V gene encodes CDR1 DFQATT and CDR2 SNEGSKA (reference sequence). This CDR3 comprises 13 residues. The CDR3 spells CSARNLINEKLFF. The CDR3 DNA is TGCAGTGCTAGAAACCTTATTAATGAAAAACTGTTTTTT.

To note about this clonotype: One junction end does not reproduce the germline sequence, and a read error may be involved. The chain has TRBV5-1 and TRBJ1-1; TRBD1 is a possible D gene (6 bases). Germline V gene lookup returns CDR1 SGHRS and CDR2 YFSETQ. The CDR3 loop spans 14 amino acids. For the CDR3, the DNA is TGCGCCAGCAGCTTGACGGGACACAATACTGAAGCTCTCTTT. This encodes CASSLTGHNTEALF.

V usage is TRBV15 and J usage is TRBJ2-2; D gene ambiguous. The CDR3 has 15 residues. Trimming took 6 bases from V and 2 from J, leaving 13 bases between them. Germline V lookup: CDR1 LNHNV, CDR2 YYDKDF (reference sequence). CDR3 loop: CATRPDRANTGELFF. The CDR3 DNA follows: TGTGCCACCAGGCCTGACCGGGCTAACACCGGGGAGCTGTTTTTT.